This is a list of T cell receptor beta chains from one sample in a study of multiple sclerosis patients with progressive multifocal leukoencephalopathy. Some clones are missing from TCRdb's copy, which holds only in-frame ones; the method was immunoSEQ multiplex PCR. The repertoire holds 26,000 or so clones, with approximately 90% as singletons. Sequencing was performed on PBMCs, taken from a patient treated with natalizumab. These receptors all come from a man younger than 45 with multiple sclerosis. CDR3s leave out the opening cysteine and the closing phenylalanine or tryptophan.

v_call	j_call	cdr3_aa
TRBV19	TRBJ2-5	ARRGTGDTLQETQY
TRBV7-8	TRBJ2-1	ASSFGDFQF
TRBV4-1	TRBJ2-2	ASSPMVGYTGELF
TRBV19	TRBJ2-1	ASSTSGRGYNEQF
TRBV7-2	TRBJ2-3	ASSLRLAGGTDTQY
TRBV9	TRBJ2-1	ASSLGTSGRDEQF
TRBV5-6	TRBJ1-6	ASSLDRHSSYNSPLH
TRBV30	TRBJ1-1	AWSQLGGAEAF
TRBV5-1	TRBJ1-1	ASSPSSDTEAF
TRBV4-1	TRBJ1-6	ASSPIQVVSPLH
TRBV4-2	TRBJ2-3	ASSRDSLSTDTQY
TRBV7-9	TRBJ2-1	ASSLSGEYANEQF
TRBV7-6	TRBJ2-1	ASSLKPAGGVYNEQF
TRBV4-3	TRBJ2-2	ASSYSGRATGELF
TRBV10-3	TRBJ1-1	AISSGQIEAF
TRBV18	TRBJ2-2	ASSQAGTGNTGELF
TRBV19	TRBJ1-3	ASSGQGRNTIY
TRBV11-2	TRBJ1-1	ASSPVGGTEAF
TRBV5-5	TRBJ1-1	ASSLETGGNTEAF
TRBV5-1	TRBJ2-4	ASSLQGMDKNIQY
TRBV7-8	TRBJ2-1	ASSLAKGTIAYNEQF
TRBV5-1	TRBJ2-7	ATSPTGQAYEQY
TRBV4-3	TRBJ2-1	ASSQDVSQGTYNEQF
TRBV7-3	TRBJ2-2	ASSLSRENTGELF
TRBV5-6	TRBJ1-1	ASSLVGLRTEAF
TRBV2	TRBJ2-7	ASSDRGSYEQY
TRBV18	TRBJ1-1	ASSPNRGRTEAF